Listed below are T cell receptor beta chains from one sample, sequenced in a study of CD8 T cells in Susac syndrome. A single record per CDR3 protein comes from TCRdb applying MiXCR to the immunoSEQ multiplex PCR reads. The sample records around 150,000 distinct CDR3 sequences, 85% to 95% being singletons. Material: CD4+ T cells from PBMCs. The receptors were gathered from a human donor with multiple sclerosis. The CDR3 runs from the conserved cysteine through the conserved F or W. The D gene is left open where the match is weak. Rows may omit the clone size; those that give it use once, few, many or a size class.

>-|TRBV19|TRBD1|TRBJ1-5
TGTGCCAGTAATTCGGTTGGGACAGGGGGTTATCAGCCCCAGCATTTT
CASNSVGTGGYQPQHF
>once|TRBV30|TRBD1|TRBJ2-7
TGTGCCTGGAGTGCTGGGACAGGGGACGAGCAGTACTTC
CAWSAGTGDEQYF
>-|TRBV29-1|-|TRBJ1-1
TGCAGCGCGGGGGATGGTGACACTGAAGCTTTCTTT
CSAGDGDTEAFF
>-|TRBV6-2/TRBV6-3|TRBD1|TRBJ2-2
TGTGCCAGCAGCCAGAGACAGGGTTTGCGCACCGGGGAGCTGTTTTTT
CASSQRQGLRTGELFF
>once|TRBV18|-|TRBJ2-7
TGTGCCAGCTCACCTCCCGGGACTGCCTACGAGCAGTACTTC
CASSPPGTAYEQYF
>-|TRBV20-1|-|TRBJ2-5
TGCAGTGCAACCAATGTGGACAGCCAAGAGACCCAGTACTTC
CSATNVDSQETQYF
>-|TRBV13|-|TRBJ1-1
TGTGCCAGCAGCATTACAGGGTACACTGAAGCTTTCTTT
CASSITGYTEAFF
>-|TRBV7-9|-|TRBJ2-7
TGTGCCAGCAGCTTTACGACAGCCGTCTCCTACGAGCAGTACTTC
CASSFTTAVSYEQYF
>-|TRBV3-1|TRBD1|TRBJ2-5
TGTGCCAGTCATAAAAGGGACAGGGGTGAGACCCAGTACTTC
CASHKRDRGETQYF
>few|TRBV7-2|TRBD1|TRBJ1-5
TGTGCCAGCAGGGGACAGTCCAATCAGCCCCAGCATTTT
CASRGQSNQPQHF
>-|TRBV3-1|-|TRBJ2-3
TGTGCCAGCAGCCAAGCTAACACAGATACGCAGTATTTT
CASSQANTDTQYF
>-|TRBV9|-|TRBJ2-1
TGTGCCAGCAGCCCGCGATCTCACAATGAGCAGTTCTTC
CASSPRSHNEQFF
>-|TRBV5-1|TRBD2|TRBJ2-5
TGCGCCAGCAGCCCGGCCGGGACTAGGGCTTACCAAGAGACCCAGTACTTC
CASSPAGTRAYQETQYF
>-|TRBV20-1|-|TRBJ1-5
TGCAGTGCGGGGGGGGGATTTTACAATCAGCCCCAGCATTTT
CSAGGGFYNQPQHF
>-|TRBV20-1|-|TRBJ2-3
TGCAGTGCTAGAATGGGGACGGCGACAGATACGCAGTATTTT
CSARMGTATDTQYF
>-|TRBV29-1|TRBD1|TRBJ1-2
TGCAGCGTTTCTGAGACAGGGGTGGGGTACTATGGCTACACCTTC
CSVSETGVGYYGYTF
>-|TRBV20-1|TRBD2|TRBJ2-7
TGCAGTGCGATGGGAGGGGCCTACGAGCAGTACTTC
CSAMGGAYEQYF
>-|TRBV5-1|TRBD1|TRBJ2-7
TGCGCCAGCAGCGGAGGAAGGACAGGGGCCTACGAGCAGTACTTC
CASSGGRTGAYEQYF
>-|TRBV9|-|TRBJ1-2
TGTGCCAGCAGCGCTACCGGAGGACTGGATGGCTACACCTTC
CASSATGGLDGYTF
>-|TRBV29-1|-|TRBJ1-2
TGCAGCGCCGTCGGGACTGAGTATGGCTACACCTTC
CSAVGTEYGYTF
>-|TRBV29-1|TRBD1|TRBJ1-5
TGCAGCGTCCGGGACAGTTACAATCAGCCCCAGCATTTT
CSVRDSYNQPQHF
>-|TRBV29-1|TRBD2|TRBJ2-5
TGCAGCGGCGCGACTAGCGGGGGAGAGACCCAGTACTTC
CSGATSGGETQYF
>-|TRBV20-1|-|TRBJ1-5
TGCAGTGCTAGAGTCTCAGATCAAAGCAATCAGCCCCAGCATTTT
CSARVSDQSNQPQHF
>-|TRBV12-3/TRBV12-4|-|TRBJ2-1
TGTGCCAGCAGTTCCGTCAGGGGGACTAGATTGTATGAGCAGTTCTTC
CASSSVRGTRLYEQFF
>-|TRBV12-3/TRBV12-4|-|TRBJ1-1
TGTGCCAGCAGTTTGGAGAGGAACACTGAAGCTTTCTTT
CASSLERNTEAFF
>once|TRBV29-1|TRBD1|TRBJ2-1
TGCAGCGCCCGGACAGGGGCGCGCAATGAGCAGTTCTTC
CSARTGARNEQFF
>-|TRBV29-1|-|TRBJ1-1
TGCAGCGTCGCTGAGGGGGGGGCACTGAACACTGAAGCTTTCTTT
CSVAEGGALNTEAFF
>-|TRBV3-1|-|TRBJ2-5
TGTGCCAGCAGCCCTGAGATGAACCAAGAGACCCAGTACTTC
CASSPEMNQETQYF
>-|TRBV12-3/TRBV12-4|TRBD1|TRBJ2-1
TGTGCCAGCAGTTCAGGACAGGTCAACTACAATGAGCAGCTCTTC
CASSSGQVNYNEQLF
>-|TRBV20-1|-|TRBJ1-1
TGCGGTGGTGGGAGAAACACTGAAGCTTTCTTT
CGGGRNTEAFF
>-|TRBV20-1|TRBD1|TRBJ2-7
TGCAGTCCCCAGATTCGGACAGGGGGCCACGAGCAGTACTTC
CSPQIRTGGHEQYF